Only a few counts were recorded for the clone carrying this T cell receptor beta chain. Its antigen is currently unknown. The entry originates in a study of blood T cells in healthy people across ages. A second PCR of roughly 6 to 12 cycles used a sample-barcoded 5' primer and a J-beta primer mix. Each cDNA molecule carried a tag from a template-switch adaptor that contained 12 random nucleotides. TCRdb reprocessed the 5' RACE reads via MiXCR and lists one record per CDR3 protein. The profile shows approximately 1,100,000 distinct CDR3 sequences, 45% of them singletons. This CDR3 comprises 12 residues. Trimming removed 7 bases from V and 2 bases from J; junction bases left unmatched: 3. Germline loops: CDR1 SQVTM, CDR2 ANQGSEA. The study's findings and limits: Researchers judged that diversity estimates from one million T cells fell short of true values. No conclusive comparison of naive versus antigen-experienced cells was possible with unsorted PBMCs.

This TCR derives from a woman between 55 and 75 years old in good health. This chain connects TRBV29-1 to TRBJ2-5; TRBD1 aligns across 8 bases. Specimen: blood. The CDR3 loop reads CSEGTGQETQYF. The DNA for the CDR3 is TGCAGCGAGGGGACAGGTCAAGAGACCCAGTACTTC. Full variable domain (outside the CDR3, taken from reference TRBV29-1 and TRBJ2-5): SAVISQKPSRDICQRGTSLTIQCQVDSQVTMMFWYRQQPGQSLTLIATANQGSEATYESGFVIDKFPISRPNLTFSTLTVSNMSPEDSSIYLCSEGTGQETQYFGPGTRLLVL.